This entry describes one T cell receptor (beta chain). The target antigen is unknown. Produced via immunoSEQ multiplex PCR; TCRdb's table is partial and in-frame only. The sample lists roughly 100,000 clones, more than 85% occurring once. These data come from a study of graft-versus-host responses after intestinal transplantation. Study context: Recipients were given multivisceral, liver-intestinal, or isolated intestinal transplants. Recipients were all induced with anti-thymocyte globulin, then given tacrolimus and steroids for about three years. Study observations and caveats: GvH clones occurred in recipient marrow; some first appeared in ileum or blood. Early declines in HvG clones that occurred post-transplant were associated with peak circulating GvH clone levels.

The CDR3 totals 14 residues. V was shortened by 3 bases and J by 0 bases, with 7 bases between the two germline ends. CDR1 is SGDLS and CDR2 is YYNGEE in the germline V gene. The sequenced sample was unstimulated CD8+ T cells sorted from spleen or lymph node cells, obtained before intestinal transplant. This receptor was taken from a human donor who received an intestinal transplant. V usage is TRBV9 and J usage is TRBJ1-3, with D possibly matching TRBD1 (5 bases). CDR3 sequence: CASSGGNSGNTIYF. The DNA for the CDR3 is TGTGCCAGCAGCGGGGGGAACTCTGGAAACACCATATATTTT.